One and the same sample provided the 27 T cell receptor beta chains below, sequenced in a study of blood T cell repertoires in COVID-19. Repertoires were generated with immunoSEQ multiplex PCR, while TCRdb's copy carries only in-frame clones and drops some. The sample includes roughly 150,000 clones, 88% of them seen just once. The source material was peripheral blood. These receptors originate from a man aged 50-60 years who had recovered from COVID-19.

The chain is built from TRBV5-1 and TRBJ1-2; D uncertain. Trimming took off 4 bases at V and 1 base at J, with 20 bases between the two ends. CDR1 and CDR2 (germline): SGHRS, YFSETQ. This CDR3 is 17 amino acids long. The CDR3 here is CASSAGEWWHFNYGYTF. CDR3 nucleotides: TGCGCCAGCAGCGCCGGGGAGTGGTGGCACTTTAACTATGGCTACACCTTC.

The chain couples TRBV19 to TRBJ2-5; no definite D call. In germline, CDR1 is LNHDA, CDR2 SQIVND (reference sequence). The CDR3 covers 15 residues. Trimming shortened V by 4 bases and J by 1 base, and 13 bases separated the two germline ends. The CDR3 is CASSRYLGPQETQYF. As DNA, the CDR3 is TGTGCCAGTAGTAGGTACCTTGGGCCCCAAGAGACCCAGTACTTC.

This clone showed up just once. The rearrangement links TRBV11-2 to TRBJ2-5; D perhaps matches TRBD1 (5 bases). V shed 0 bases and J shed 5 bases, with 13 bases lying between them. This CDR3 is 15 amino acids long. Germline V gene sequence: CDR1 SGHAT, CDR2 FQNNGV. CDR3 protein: CASSLDQGTWETQYF. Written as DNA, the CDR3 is TGTGCCAGCAGCTTAGATCAGGGAACGTGGGAGACCCAGTACTTC.

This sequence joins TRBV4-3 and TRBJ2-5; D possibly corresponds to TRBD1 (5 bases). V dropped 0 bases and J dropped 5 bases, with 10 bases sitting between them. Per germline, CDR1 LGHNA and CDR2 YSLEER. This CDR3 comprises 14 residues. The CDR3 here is CASSQDKGSETQYF. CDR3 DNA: TGCGCCAGCAGCCAAGATAAGGGGTCCGAGACCCAGTACTTC.

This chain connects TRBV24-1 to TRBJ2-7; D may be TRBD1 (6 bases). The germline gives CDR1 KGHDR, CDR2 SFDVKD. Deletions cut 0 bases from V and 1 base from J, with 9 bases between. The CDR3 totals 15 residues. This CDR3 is CATSDLRQGSYEQYF. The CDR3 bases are TGTGCCACCAGTGATTTGAGGCAGGGGTCCTACGAGCAGTACTTC.

In nucleotides, the CDR3 is TGTGCCAGCAGCTTCCACCTAACCAGGGGGACCGGGGAGCTGTTTTTT. This translates into CASSFHLTRGTGELFF. This rearrangement joins TRBV7-9 to TRBJ2-2; 7 bases are a match to TRBD1. Germline CDR1 reads SEHNR; CDR2 reads FQNEAQ (reference sequence). Trimming cost V 3 bases and J 5 bases; bases outside gene matches: 9. The CDR3 consists of 16 residues.

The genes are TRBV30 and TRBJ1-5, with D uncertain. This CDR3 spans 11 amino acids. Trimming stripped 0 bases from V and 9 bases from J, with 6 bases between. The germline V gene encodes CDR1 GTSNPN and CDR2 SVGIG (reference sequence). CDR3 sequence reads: CAWSVFGPQHF. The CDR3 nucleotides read TGTGCCTGGAGTGTTTTCGGGCCCCAGCATTTT.

The CDR3 DNA reads TGTGCCAGTAGTTATAAGGACAGGACCTACGAGCAGTACTTC. Translation: CASSYKDRTYEQYF. The chain carries TRBV19 and TRBJ2-7, with TRBD1 matching over 7 bases. This CDR3 has 14 residues. The V segment lost 5 bases and the J segment 2 bases; nucleotides outside the gene matches: 6. Germline-derived CDR1 and CDR2 are LNHDA and SQIVND (reference sequence).

The CDR3 bases are TGTGCCAGCAGCTTAACTAGCGGGAGTGGTGAGCAGTTCTTC. Amino acid sequence: CASSLTSGSGEQFF. The chain employs TRBV7-2 and TRBJ2-1; 11 nucleotides line up with TRBD2. The CDR3 consists of 14 residues. CDR1 is SGHTA, CDR2 FQGNSA, per germline. V lost 2 bases, J lost 9 bases, and 3 bases stayed unmatched.

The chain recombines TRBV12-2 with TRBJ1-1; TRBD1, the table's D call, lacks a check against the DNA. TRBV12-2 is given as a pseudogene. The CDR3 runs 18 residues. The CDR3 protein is CASRPVADRGSVDTEAFF. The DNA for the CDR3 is TGTGCAAGTCGCCCGGTTGCGGACAGGGGATCGGTGGACACTGAAGCTTTCTTT.

CDR3 amino acids: CASSSGTSTETQYF. In nucleotides, the CDR3 is TGTGCCAGCAGCTCAGGGACTAGCACGGAGACCCAGTACTTC. This chain uses TRBV7-2 with TRBJ2-5; 9 bases are a match to TRBD2. The V gene end was trimmed by 4 bases and the J gene end by 5 bases; junction bases not matched to a gene: 5. The CDR3 extends over 14 amino acids. Germline CDR1 reads SGHTA; CDR2 reads FQGNSA.

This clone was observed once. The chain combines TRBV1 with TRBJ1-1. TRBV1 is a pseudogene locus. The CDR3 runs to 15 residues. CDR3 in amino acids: CTSTRSSGLTPEAFF. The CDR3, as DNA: TGCACCAGCACCAGGTCTTCGGGACTCACCCCTGAAGCTTTCTTT.

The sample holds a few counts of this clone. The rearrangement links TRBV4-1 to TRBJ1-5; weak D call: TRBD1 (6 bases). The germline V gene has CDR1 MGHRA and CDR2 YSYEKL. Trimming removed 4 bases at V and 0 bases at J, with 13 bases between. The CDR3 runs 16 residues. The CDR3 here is CASSRFWGLSNQPQHF. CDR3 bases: TGCGCCAGCAGCCGATTCTGGGGGCTTAGCAATCAGCCCCAGCATTTT.

The DNA of the CDR3 is TGTGCCAGCAGCTTAGTTTCGGGGGAGCAGTACTTC. Its translation is CASSLVSGEQYF. This rearrangement joins TRBV7-8 to TRBJ2-7; D is possibly TRBD2 (5 bases). The germline V and J ends were trimmed by 1 base and 7 bases, with 8 bases remaining between them. Germline V gene sequence: CDR1 SGHVS, CDR2 FQNEAQ. There are 12 residues in the CDR3.

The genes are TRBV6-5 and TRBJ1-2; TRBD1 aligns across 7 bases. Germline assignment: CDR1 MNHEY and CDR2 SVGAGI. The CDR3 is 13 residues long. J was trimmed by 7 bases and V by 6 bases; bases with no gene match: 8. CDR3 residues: CASRGGAVSGYTF. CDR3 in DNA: TGTGCCAGCAGAGGGGGCGCAGTGAGTGGCTACACCTTC.

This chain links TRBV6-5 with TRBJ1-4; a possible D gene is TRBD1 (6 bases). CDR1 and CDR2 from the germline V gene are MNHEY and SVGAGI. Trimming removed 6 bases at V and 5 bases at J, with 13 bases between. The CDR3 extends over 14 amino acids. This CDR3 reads CASRRGGTNEKLFF. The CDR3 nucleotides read TGTGCCAGCAGGAGAGGGGGTACCAATGAAAAACTGTTTTTT.

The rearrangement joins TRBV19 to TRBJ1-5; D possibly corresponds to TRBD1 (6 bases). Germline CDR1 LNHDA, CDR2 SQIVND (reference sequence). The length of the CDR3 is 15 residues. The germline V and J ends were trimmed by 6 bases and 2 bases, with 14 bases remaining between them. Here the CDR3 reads CASRTLQGGNQPQHF. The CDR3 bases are TGTGCCAGTAGGACCCTACAGGGTGGCAATCAGCCCCAGCATTTT.

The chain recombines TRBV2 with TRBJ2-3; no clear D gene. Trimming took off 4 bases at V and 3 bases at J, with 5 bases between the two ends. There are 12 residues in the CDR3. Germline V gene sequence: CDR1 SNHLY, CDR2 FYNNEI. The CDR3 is CASSAGTDTQYF. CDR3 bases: TGTGCCAGCAGTGCCGGGACAGATACGCAGTATTTT.

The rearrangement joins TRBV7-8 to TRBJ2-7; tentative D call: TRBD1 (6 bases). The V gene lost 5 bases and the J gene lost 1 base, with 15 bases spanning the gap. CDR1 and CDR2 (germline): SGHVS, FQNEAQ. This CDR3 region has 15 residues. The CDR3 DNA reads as TGTGCCAGCAGCCCCCAGGGGTACTCTTCCTACGAGCAGTACTTC. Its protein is CASSPQGYSSYEQYF.

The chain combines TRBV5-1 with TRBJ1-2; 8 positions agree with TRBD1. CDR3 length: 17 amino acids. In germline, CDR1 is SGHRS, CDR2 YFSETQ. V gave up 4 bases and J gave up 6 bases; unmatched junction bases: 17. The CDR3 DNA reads TGCGCCAGCAGCCCCGTCGCCGCCGCCGGACAGGGAAATGGCTACACCTTC. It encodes CASSPVAAAGQGNGYTF.

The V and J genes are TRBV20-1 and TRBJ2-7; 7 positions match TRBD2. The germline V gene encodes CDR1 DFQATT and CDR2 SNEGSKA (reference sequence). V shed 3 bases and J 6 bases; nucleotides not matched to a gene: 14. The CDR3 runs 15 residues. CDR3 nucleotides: TGCAGTGCTAGTTCCGCGGGGAGGGCCCGACCCGAGCAGTACTTC. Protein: CSASSAGRARPEQYF.

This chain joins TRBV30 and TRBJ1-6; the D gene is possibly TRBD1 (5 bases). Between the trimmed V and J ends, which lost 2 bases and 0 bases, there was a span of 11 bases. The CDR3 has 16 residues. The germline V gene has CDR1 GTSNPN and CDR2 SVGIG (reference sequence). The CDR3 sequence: CAWSKRQSSYNSPLHF. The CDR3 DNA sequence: TGTGCCTGGAGTAAAAGACAGAGCTCCTATAATTCACCCCTCCACTTT. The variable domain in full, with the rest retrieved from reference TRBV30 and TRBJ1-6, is SQTIHQWPATLVQPVGSPLSLECTVEGTSNPNLYWYRQAAGRGLQLLFYSVGIGQISSEVPQNLSASRPQDRQFILSSKKLLLSDSGFYLCAWSKRQSSYNSPLHFGNGTRLTVT.

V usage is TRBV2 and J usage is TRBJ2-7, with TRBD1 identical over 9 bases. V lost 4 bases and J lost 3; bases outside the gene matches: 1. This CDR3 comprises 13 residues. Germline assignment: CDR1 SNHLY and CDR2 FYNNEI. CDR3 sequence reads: CASSGDRVYEQYF. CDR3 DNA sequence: TGTGCCAGCAGTGGGGACAGGGTCTACGAGCAGTACTTC.

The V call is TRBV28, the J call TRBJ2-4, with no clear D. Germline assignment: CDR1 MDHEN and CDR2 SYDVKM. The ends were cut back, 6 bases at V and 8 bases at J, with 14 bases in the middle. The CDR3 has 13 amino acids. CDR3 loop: CASRNNRGDIQYF. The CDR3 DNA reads TGTGCCAGCAGGAACAATCGAGGTGACATTCAGTACTTC.

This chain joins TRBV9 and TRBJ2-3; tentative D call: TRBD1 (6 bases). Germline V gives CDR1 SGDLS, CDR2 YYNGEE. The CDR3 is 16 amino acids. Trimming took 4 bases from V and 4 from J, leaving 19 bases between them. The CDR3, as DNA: TGTGCCAGCAGCCAGGATCCCAGGGGTTTAGCAGATACGCAGTATTTT. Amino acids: CASSQDPRGLADTQYF. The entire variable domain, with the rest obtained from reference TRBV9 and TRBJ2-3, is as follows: DSGVTQTPKHLITATGQRVTLRCSPRSGDLSVYWYQQSLDQGLQFLIQYYNGEERAKGNILERFSAQQFPDLHSELNLSSLELGDSALYFCASSQDPRGLADTQYFGPGTRLTVL.

In DNA, the CDR3 is TGTGCCAGTAGTCGCCCAGGGGGAAACACCATATATTTT. It translates to CASSRPGGNTIYF. The chain recombines TRBV19 with TRBJ1-3; tentative D call: TRBD1 (5 bases). V lost 5 bases to trimming and J lost 4 bases, with 9 bases between them. The germline gives CDR1 LNHDA, CDR2 SQIVND (reference sequence). This CDR3 is 13 amino acids long.

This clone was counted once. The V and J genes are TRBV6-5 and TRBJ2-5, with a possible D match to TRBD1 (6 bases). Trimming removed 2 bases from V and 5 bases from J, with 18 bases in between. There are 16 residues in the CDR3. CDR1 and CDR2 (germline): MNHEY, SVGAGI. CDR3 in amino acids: CASSYTTGSATETQYF. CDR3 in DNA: TGTGCCAGCAGTTACACCACAGGGTCGGCTACGGAGACCCAGTACTTC.